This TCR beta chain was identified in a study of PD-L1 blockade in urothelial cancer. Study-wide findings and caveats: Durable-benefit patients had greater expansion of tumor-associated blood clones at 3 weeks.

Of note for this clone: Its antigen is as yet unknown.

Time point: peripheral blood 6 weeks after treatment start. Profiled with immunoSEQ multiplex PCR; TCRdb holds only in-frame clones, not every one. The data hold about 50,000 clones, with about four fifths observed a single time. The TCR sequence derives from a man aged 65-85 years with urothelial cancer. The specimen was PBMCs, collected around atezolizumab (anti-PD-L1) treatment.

CDR3 region: CASSQVPGPEAFF. CDR3 nucleotides: TGCGCCAGCAGCCAAGTTCCAGGGCCTGAAGCTTTCTTT. The chain is built from TRBV4-1 and TRBJ1-1; tentative D call: TRBD1 (5 bases). Germline CDR1 is MGHRA and CDR2 is YSYEKL. V lost 1 base, J lost 6 bases, and 9 bases lay in between. The CDR3 has 13 amino acids.